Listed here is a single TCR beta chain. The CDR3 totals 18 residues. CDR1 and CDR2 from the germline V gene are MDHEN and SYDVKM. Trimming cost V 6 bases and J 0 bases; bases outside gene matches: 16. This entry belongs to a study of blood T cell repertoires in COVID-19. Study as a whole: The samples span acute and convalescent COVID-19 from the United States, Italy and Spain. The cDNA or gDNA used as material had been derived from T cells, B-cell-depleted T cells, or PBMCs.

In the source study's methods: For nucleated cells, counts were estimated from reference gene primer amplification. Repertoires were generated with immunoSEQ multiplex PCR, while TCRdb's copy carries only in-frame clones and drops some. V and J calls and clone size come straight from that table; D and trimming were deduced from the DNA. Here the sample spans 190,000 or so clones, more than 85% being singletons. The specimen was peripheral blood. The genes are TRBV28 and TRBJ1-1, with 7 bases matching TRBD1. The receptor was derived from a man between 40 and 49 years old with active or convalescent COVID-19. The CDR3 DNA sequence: TGTGCCAGCAGCCGCCGAAGACGCCCCGGGACAGTGAACACTGAAGCTTTCTTT. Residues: CASSRRRRPGTVNTEAFF.